This T cell receptor beta chain stems from a study of CD8+ T cells in alopecia areata. For the study at large: Dosing spanned 6 to 18 months on tofacitinib, then 6 months off drug. Severity in treated patients was scored by percentage of scalp area affected. The study, taken as a whole, reports: Normal scalp had lower clonality than lesional scalp, with alopecia totalis/universalis lesions showing this most strongly. Treatment with tofacitinib significantly lowered scalp clonality and reduced expanded CD8+ clones among the top 100.

The sequencing template was cDNA reverse transcribed from extracted RNA. Data came from immunoSEQ multiplex PCR; TCRdb stores just in-frame clones and leaves some out. The sample has around 210,000 clones, about three fifths seen once; the top ten hold 4.2%. About this clone itself: As yet, its antigen is unknown.

Treatment denoted: oral pan-JAK inhibitor, 5-10 mg twice daily. In germline, CDR1 is SGDLS, CDR2 YYNGEE. Deletions cut 4 bases from V and 0 bases from J, with 13 bases between. The CDR3 has 16 residues. The material was CD4+ T cells sorted from blood, obtained at week 4, from a patient treated with tofacitinib. V gene TRBV9 combines with J gene TRBJ2-2; no clear D gene. This TCR was recovered from a human donor with alopecia areata. CDR3 in DNA: TGTGCCAGCAGCTATTACCCGGACCCGAACACCGGGGAGCTGTTTTTT. It encodes CASSYYPDPNTGELFF. Looking up the rest from reference TRBV9 and TRBJ2-2 gives the full variable domain: DSGVTQTPKHLITATGQRVTLRCSPRSGDLSVYWYQQSLDQGLQFLIQYYNGEERAKGNILERFSAQQFPDLHSELNLSSLELGDSALYFCASSYYPDPNTGELFFGEGSRLTVL.